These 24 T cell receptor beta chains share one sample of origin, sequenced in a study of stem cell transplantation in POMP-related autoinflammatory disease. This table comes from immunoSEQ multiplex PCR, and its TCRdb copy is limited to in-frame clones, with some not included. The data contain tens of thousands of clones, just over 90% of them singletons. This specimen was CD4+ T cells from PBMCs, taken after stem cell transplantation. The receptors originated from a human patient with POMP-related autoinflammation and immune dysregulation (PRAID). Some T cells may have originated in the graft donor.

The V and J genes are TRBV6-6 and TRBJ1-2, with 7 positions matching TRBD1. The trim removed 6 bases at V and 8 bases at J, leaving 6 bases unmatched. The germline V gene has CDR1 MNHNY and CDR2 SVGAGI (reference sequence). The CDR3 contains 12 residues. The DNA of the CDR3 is TGTGCCAGCAGCCGACAGGGCCGGGGCTACACCTTC. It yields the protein CASSRQGRGYTF.

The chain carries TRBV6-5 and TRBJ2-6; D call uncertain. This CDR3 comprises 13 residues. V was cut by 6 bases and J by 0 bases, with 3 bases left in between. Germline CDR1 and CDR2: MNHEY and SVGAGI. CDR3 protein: CASRNSGANVLTF. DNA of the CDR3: TGTGCCAGCAGAAACTCTGGGGCCAACGTCCTGACTTTC.

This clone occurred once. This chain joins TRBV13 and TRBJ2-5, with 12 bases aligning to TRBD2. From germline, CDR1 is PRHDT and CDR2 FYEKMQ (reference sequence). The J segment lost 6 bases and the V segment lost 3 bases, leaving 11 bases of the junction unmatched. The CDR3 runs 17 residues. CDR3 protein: CASSLYLAGGPVKTQYF. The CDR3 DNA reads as TGTGCCAGCAGCTTGTACCTAGCGGGGGGGCCAGTTAAGACCCAGTACTTC.

This CDR3 is CASSSRDRAFF. CDR3 bases: TGTGCCAGCAGTTCCAGAGACCGGGCTTTCTTT. This chain connects TRBV27 to TRBJ1-1; no clear D. CDR1 is MNHEY and CDR2 is SMNVEV in the germline V gene (reference sequence). Trimming stripped 4 bases from V and 11 bases from J, with 11 bases between. The CDR3 sequence is 11 residues long.

The CDR3 is CASSYSTDNYGYTF. CDR3 in DNA: TGTGCCAGCAGTTACTCGACTGATAACTATGGCTACACCTTC. The chain couples TRBV6-5 to TRBJ1-2; D gene unclear. This CDR3 has 14 residues. V was cut by 0 bases and J by 1 base, with 6 bases left in between. Germline V CDR1 and CDR2: MNHEY, SVGAGI.

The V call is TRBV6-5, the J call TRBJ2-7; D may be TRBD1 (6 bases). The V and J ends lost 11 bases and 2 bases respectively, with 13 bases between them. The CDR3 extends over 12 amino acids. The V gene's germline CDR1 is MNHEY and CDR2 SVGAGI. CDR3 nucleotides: TGTGCCGCCGGACAGCGAGCCTACGAGCAGTACGTC. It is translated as CAAGQRAYEQYV.

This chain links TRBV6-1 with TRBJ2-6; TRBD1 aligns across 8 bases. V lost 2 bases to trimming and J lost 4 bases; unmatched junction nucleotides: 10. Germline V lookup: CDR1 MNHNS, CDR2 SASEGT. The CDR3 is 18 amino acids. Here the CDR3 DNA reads TGTGCCAGCAGTGAACGACAGGGGTTGAAAGTAGGGGCCAACGTCCTGACTTTC. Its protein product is CASSERQGLKVGANVLTF.

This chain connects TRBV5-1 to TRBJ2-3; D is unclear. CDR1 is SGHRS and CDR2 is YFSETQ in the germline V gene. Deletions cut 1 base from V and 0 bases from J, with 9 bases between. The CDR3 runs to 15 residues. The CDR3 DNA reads TGCGCCAGCAGCTTGACGCGAGGAAGCACAGATACGCAGTATTTT. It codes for CASSLTRGSTDTQYF.

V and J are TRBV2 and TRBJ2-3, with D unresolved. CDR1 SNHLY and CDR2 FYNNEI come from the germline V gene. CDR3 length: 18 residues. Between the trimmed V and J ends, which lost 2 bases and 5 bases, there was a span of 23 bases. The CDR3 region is CASSERAVPAALEDTQYF. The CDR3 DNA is TGTGCCAGCAGTGAACGGGCGGTTCCCGCCGCCCTTGAAGATACGCAGTATTTT.

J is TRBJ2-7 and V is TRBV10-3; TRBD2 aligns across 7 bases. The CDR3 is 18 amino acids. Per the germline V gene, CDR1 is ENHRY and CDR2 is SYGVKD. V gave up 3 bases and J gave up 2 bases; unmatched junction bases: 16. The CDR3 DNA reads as TGTGCCATCAGTGATCCGTGGGGGGGGACGTTAAGCCCCTACGAGCAGTACTTC. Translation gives CAISDPWGGTLSPYEQYF.

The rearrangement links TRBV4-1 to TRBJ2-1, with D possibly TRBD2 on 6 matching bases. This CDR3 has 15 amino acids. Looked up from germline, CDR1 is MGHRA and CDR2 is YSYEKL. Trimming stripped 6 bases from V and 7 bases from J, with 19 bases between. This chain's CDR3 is CASSRMEGGRNEQFF. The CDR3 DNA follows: TGCGCCAGCAGTCGAATGGAGGGCGGTCGGAATGAGCAGTTCTTC.

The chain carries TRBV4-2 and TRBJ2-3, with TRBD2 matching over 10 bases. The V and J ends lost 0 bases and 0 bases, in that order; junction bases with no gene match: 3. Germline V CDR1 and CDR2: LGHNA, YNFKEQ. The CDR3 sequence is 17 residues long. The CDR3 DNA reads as TGTGCCAGCAGCCAAGACGGACTAGCGGTTAGCACAGATACGCAGTATTTT. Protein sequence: CASSQDGLAVSTDTQYF.

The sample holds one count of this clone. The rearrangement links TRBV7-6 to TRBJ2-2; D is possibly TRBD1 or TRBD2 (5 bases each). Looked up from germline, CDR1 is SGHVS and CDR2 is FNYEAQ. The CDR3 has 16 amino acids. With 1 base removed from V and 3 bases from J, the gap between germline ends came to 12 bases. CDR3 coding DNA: TGTGCCAGCAGCTTAGGAGGGACCCGACACACCGGGGAGCTGTTTTTT. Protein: CASSLGGTRHTGELFF.

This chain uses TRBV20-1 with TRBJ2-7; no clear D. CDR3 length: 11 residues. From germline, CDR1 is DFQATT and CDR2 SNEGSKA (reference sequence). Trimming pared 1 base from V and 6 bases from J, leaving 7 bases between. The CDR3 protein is CSARVMGEQYV. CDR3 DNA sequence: TGCAGTGCTAGAGTCATGGGCGAGCAGTACGTC.

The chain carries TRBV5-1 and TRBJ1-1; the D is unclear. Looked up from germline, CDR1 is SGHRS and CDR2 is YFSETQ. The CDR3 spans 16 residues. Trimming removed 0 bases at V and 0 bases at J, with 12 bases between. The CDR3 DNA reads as TGCGCCAGCAGCTTGGAAGGTTTCATCATGAACACTGAAGCTTTCTTT. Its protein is CASSLEGFIMNTEAFF.

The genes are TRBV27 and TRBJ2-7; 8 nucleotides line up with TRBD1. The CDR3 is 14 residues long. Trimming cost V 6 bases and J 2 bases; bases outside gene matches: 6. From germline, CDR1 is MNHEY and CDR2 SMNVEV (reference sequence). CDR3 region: CASRRTGGPYEQYV. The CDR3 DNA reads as TGTGCCAGCAGAAGAACAGGGGGTCCCTACGAGCAGTACGTC.

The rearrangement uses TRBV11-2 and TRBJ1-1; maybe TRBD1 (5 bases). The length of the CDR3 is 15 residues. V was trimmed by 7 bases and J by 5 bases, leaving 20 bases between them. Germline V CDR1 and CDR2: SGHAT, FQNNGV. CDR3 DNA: TGTGCCAGCAACCGGGGTGGGACCTCAGGTACTGAAGCTTTCTTT. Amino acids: CASNRGGTSGTEAFF.

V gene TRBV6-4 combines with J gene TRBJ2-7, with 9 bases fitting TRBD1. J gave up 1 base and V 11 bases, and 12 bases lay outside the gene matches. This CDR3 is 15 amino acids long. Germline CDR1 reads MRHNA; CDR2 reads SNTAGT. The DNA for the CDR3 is TGTGCCGTTCCTACTGGGGACAGGGTGTCCTACGAGCAGTACGTC. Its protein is CAVPTGDRVSYEQYV.

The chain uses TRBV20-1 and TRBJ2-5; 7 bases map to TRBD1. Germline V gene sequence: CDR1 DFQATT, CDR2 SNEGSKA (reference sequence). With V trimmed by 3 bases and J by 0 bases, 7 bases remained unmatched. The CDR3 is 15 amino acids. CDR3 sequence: CSASGTAWYQETQYF. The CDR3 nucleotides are TGCAGTGCTAGTGGGACAGCCTGGTACCAAGAGACCCAGTACTTC.

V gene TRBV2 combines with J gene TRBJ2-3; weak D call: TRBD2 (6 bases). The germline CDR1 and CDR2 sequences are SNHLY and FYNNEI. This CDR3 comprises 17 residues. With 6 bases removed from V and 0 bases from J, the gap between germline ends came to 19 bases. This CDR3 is CASRGSFGGVSTDTQYF. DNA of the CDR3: TGTGCCAGCAGGGGCTCATTTGGCGGGGTTAGCACAGATACGCAGTATTTT.

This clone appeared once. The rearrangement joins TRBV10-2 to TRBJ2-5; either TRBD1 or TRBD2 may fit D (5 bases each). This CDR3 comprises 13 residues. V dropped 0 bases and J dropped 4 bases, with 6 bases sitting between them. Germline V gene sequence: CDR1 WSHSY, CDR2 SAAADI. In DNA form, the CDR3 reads TGCGCCAGCAGTGAGTCGAGGGGAGAGACCCAGTACTTC. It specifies CASSESRGETQYF.

In nucleotides, the CDR3 is TGCGCCAGCAGCTTGGGAGGGGGCGATGGCTACACCTTC. Its protein is CASSLGGGDGYTF. The J gene is TRBJ1-2, the V gene TRBV5-1; the match to TRBD1 covers 7 bases. CDR1 is SGHRS and CDR2 is YFSETQ in the germline V gene. This CDR3 is built from 13 residues. V gave up 0 bases and J gave up 6 bases; unmatched junction bases: 2.

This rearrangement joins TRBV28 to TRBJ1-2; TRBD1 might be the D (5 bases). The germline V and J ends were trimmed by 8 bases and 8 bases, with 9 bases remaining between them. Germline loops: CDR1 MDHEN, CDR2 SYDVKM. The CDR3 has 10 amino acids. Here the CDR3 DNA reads TGTGCCAGCGGGGGGAGGGGCTACACCTTC. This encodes CASGGRGYTF.

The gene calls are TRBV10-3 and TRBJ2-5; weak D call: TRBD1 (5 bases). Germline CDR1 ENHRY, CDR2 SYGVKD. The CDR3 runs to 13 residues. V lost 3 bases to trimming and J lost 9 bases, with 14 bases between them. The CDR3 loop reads CAISETAIGAQYF. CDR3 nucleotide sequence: TGTGCCATCAGTGAAACGGCTATAGGGGCCCAGTACTTC.